This passage covers 9 T cell receptor beta chains from one sample sequenced in a study of T cell changes during pregnancy in multiple sclerosis. Here immunoSEQ multiplex PCR was the method, and the copy in TCRdb shows in-frame clones only, minus some. The table lists about 56,000 clones, 92% of them singletons. The sample consisted of CD4+ T cells from peripheral blood mononuclear cells, taken in the third trimester of pregnancy. These receptors originate from a female donor with multiple sclerosis, enrolled in a pregnancy study.

The V gene is TRBV5-4, the J gene TRBJ1-5; TRBD1 is a possible D gene (5 bases). The CDR3 is 15 residues long. Germline CDR1 reads SGHNT; CDR2 reads YYREEE (reference sequence). Trimming pared 0 bases from V and 1 base from J, leaving 8 bases between. The CDR3 nucleotides are TGTGCCAGCAGCTTGGATCGGGGGAGCAATCAGCCCCAGCATTTT. Translation gives CASSLDRGSNQPQHF.

The chain combines TRBV7-6 with TRBJ1-1; no clear D gene. Between the trimmed V and J ends, which lost 1 base and 3 bases, there was a span of 15 bases. The germline CDR1 and CDR2 sequences are SGHVS and FNYEAQ. This CDR3 comprises 16 residues. The CDR3 is CASSLGPPPMDTEAFF. The CDR3 bases are TGTGCCAGCAGCTTAGGGCCGCCACCCATGGACACTGAAGCTTTCTTT.

The chain couples TRBV27 to TRBJ1-2; 9 bases agree with TRBD1. Unmatched junction bases numbered 16, after V lost 3 bases and J lost 5 bases. Germline lookup yields CDR1 MNHEY and CDR2 SMNVEV (reference sequence). The CDR3 runs 18 residues. The CDR3 reads CASSLGFVGTGKSYGYTF. The DNA for the CDR3 is TGTGCCAGCAGTTTGGGATTTGTAGGGACAGGGAAAAGTTATGGCTACACCTTC.

This clone was recorded once. The V gene is TRBV11-2, the J gene TRBJ2-3; 16 positions match TRBD2. This CDR3 is built from 16 residues. Germline trimming cut 8 bases from V and 14 bases from J; bases unmatched to any gene: 16. Germline CDR1 and CDR2: SGHAT and FQNNGV. The CDR3 reads CASRDGGTSGGAQRYF. In DNA, the CDR3 is TGTGCCAGCCGCGACGGGGGGACTAGCGGGGGGGCACAAAGGTATTTT.

This rearrangement joins TRBV11-2 to TRBJ2-3; D is perhaps TRBD1 (6 bases). The CDR3 runs 15 residues. Between the trimmed V and J ends, which lost 0 bases and 2 bases, there was a span of 9 bases. The V gene's germline CDR1 is SGHAT and CDR2 FQNNGV. This chain's CDR3 is CASSLDNRDTDTQYF. CDR3 nucleotides: TGTGCCAGCAGCTTAGACAACAGGGACACAGATACGCAGTATTTT.

The genes are TRBV7-9 and TRBJ1-3; tentatively, D is TRBD1 (5 bases). The germline V gene has CDR1 SEHNR and CDR2 FQNEAQ (reference sequence). Trimming pared 7 bases from V and 0 bases from J, leaving 16 bases between. The CDR3 extends over 16 amino acids. As DNA, the CDR3 is TGTGCCAGCACCTCCGTGGGGGGGGTCTCTGGAAACACCATATATTTT. It encodes CASTSVGGVSGNTIYF. Full variable domain (missing parts from reference TRBV7-9 and TRBJ1-3): DTGVSQNPRHKITKRGQNVTFRCDPISEHNRLYWYRQTLGQGPEFLTYFQNEAQLEKSRLLSDRFSAERPKGSFSTLEIQRTEQGDSAMYLCASTSVGGVSGNTIYFGEGSWLTVV.

This chain connects TRBV27 to TRBJ1-2; D is ambiguous. Germline V gene sequence: CDR1 MNHEY, CDR2 SMNVEV (reference sequence). This CDR3 region has 14 residues. V lost 5 bases, J lost 11 bases, and 21 bases lay in between. The chain's CDR3 is CASSSLSSAGRYTF. In DNA, the CDR3 is TGTGCCAGCAGTAGCCTCTCCTCGGCAGGAAGGTACACCTTC.

V usage is TRBV6-1 and J usage is TRBJ2-3; D might be TRBD1 (7 bases). The V and J ends lost 6 bases and 5 bases respectively, with 18 bases between them. Per the germline V gene, CDR1 is MNHNS and CDR2 is SASEGT. The CDR3 is 15 amino acids. The CDR3 nucleotides are TGTGCCAGCAGGCTCCCAGGGGGGTTTAGAGATACGCAGTATTTT. It encodes CASRLPGGFRDTQYF.

The gene calls are TRBV7-2 and TRBJ2-1; perhaps TRBD2 as D (6 bases). The V and J ends lost 6 bases and 7 bases respectively, with 13 bases between them. There are 13 residues in the CDR3. Germline-derived CDR1 and CDR2 are SGHTA and FQGNSA. Here the CDR3 reads CASSLQEGNEQFF. In DNA, the CDR3 is TGTGCCAGCAGTTTACAGGAGGGTAATGAGCAGTTCTTC.